Shown below are 12 T cell receptor beta chains from a single sample sequenced in a study of regulatory T cells in long-lasting Graves disease. The time point was: newly diagnosed GD, antithyroid drugs for less than 3 months. RNA from PBMCs was the source of the TCR library. To make TCR beta libraries, researchers used iRepertoire HTBI primers and Arm-PCR of CDR3 regions. In TCRdb, the multiplex PCR reads were re-called with MiXCR into one record per CDR3 protein. The table includes 550,000 or so distinct CDR3 sequences, more than 10% detected once. The data also belong to a second study, concerning T cells in Graves' hyperthyroidism and ophthalmopathy.

Material: peripheral blood mononuclear cells (PBMCs), obtained at new diagnosis, from a patient treated with antithyroid drugs. All receptors come from a woman between 25 and 40 years old with Graves disease.

This clonotype was picked up many times. The chain combines TRBV7-2 with TRBJ2-5, with D unclear. Germline assignment: CDR1 SGHTA and CDR2 FQGNSA. This CDR3 has 14 amino acids. V was trimmed by 5 bases and J by 5 bases, leaving 15 bases between them. CDR3 residues: CASSAWPDWETQYF. The DNA for the CDR3 is TGTGCCAGCAGCGCGTGGCCCGATTGGGAGACCCAGTACTTC.

This clonotype was recorded at least ten times. The chain has TRBV7-9 and TRBJ1-4; TRBD1 agrees at 8 bases. The J segment lost 8 bases and the V segment lost 1 base, leaving 3 bases of the junction unmatched. Germline-derived CDR1 and CDR2 are SEHNR and FQNEAQ (reference sequence). CDR3 length: 14 residues. CDR3 residues: CASSLGRGHEKLFF. The CDR3 DNA is TGTGCCAGCAGCTTAGGCAGGGGGCACGAAAAACTGTTTTTT.

This clonotype was seen at least ten times. The rearrangement uses TRBV11-2 and TRBJ1-1; D possibly corresponds to TRBD1 (6 bases). There are 12 residues in the CDR3. V was shortened by 3 bases and J by 11 bases, with 13 bases between the two germline ends. Germline CDR1 is SGHAT and CDR2 is FQNNGV. DNA for the CDR3: TGTGCCAGCAGCTTTGAGGGGGTGTCTGCTTTCTTT. It specifies CASSFEGVSAFF.

This clonotype came up many times. V usage is TRBV19 and J usage is TRBJ2-7; possible D gene TRBD1, 6 bases. The germline V and J ends were trimmed by 6 bases and 7 bases, with 19 bases remaining between them. Per germline, CDR1 LNHDA and CDR2 SQIVND (reference sequence). The CDR3 sequence is 14 residues long. CDR3 region: CASSDGTPTGEQYF. The CDR3 DNA reads TGTGCCAGTAGCGACGGGACACCCACGGGTGAGCAGTACTTC.

A word on this clonotype: One base separates it from a far larger clone, so it is likely a read error. The V call is TRBV20-1, the J call TRBJ2-1; D may correspond to TRBD1 or TRBD2 (6 bases each). V gave up 3 bases and J gave up 13 bases, with 22 bases separating them. Germline V gene lookup returns CDR1 DFQATT and CDR2 SNEGSKA (reference sequence). CDR3 size: 14 residues. The CDR3 spells CSASSSQGRETQFF. CDR3 nucleotide sequence: TGCAGTGCTAGTTCATCACAGGGACGGGAGACCCAGTTCTTC.

This clonotype was counted at least ten times. This chain connects TRBV5-8 to TRBJ1-1, with D uncertain. The V end lost 0 bases, the J end lost 1 base, and 7 bases lay between the germline ends. Germline loops: CDR1 SGHTS, CDR2 YDEGEE. This CDR3 has 14 residues. Here the CDR3 DNA reads TGTGCCAGCAGCTTGGCGCCAGCGAACACTGAAGCTTTCTTT. It is translated as CASSLAPANTEAFF.

This clonotype was recorded many times. The chain uses TRBV28 and TRBJ2-5; D not certain. CDR1 is MDHEN and CDR2 is SYDVKM in the germline V gene. Trimming took off 1 base at V and 6 bases at J, with 9 bases between the two ends. This CDR3 spans 13 amino acids. CDR3 region: CASSLSGWQTQYF. CDR3 bases: TGTGCCAGCAGTTTATCCGGGTGGCAGACCCAGTACTTC.

There are many counts of this clonotype. CDR3 nucleotides: TGTGCCAGCAGCCGGCGACAAGGAATCACTGAAGCTTTCTTT. As protein: CASSRRQGITEAFF. The chain couples TRBV13 to TRBJ1-1; D uncertain. Trimming pared 5 bases from V and 4 bases from J, leaving 14 bases between. The CDR3 is made up of 14 amino acids. Germline V gene sequence: CDR1 PRHDT, CDR2 FYEKMQ (reference sequence).

V usage is TRBV7-9 and J usage is TRBJ2-3, with 9 positions matching TRBD2. Looked up from germline, CDR1 is SEHNR and CDR2 is FQNEAQ (reference sequence). The V segment lost 3 bases and the J segment 4 bases; nucleotides outside the gene matches: 5. The CDR3 has 15 residues. The CDR3 sequence: CASSFAGGPADTQYF. DNA for the CDR3: TGTGCCAGCAGCTTCGCGGGAGGGCCAGCAGATACGCAGTATTTT.

This clonotype was recorded at least ten times. The rearrangement joins TRBV9 to TRBJ1-2; D possibly corresponds to TRBD1 (5 bases). This CDR3 is 11 amino acids long. The ends were cut back, 5 bases at V and 5 bases at J, with 7 bases in the middle. Germline V gene lookup returns CDR1 SGDLS and CDR2 YYNGEE. The CDR3 region is CASRGLYGYTF. The CDR3 coding sequence is TGTGCCAGCAGGGGACTATATGGCTACACCTTC.

This clonotype was counted a few times. This chain uses TRBV28 with TRBJ2-3; 8 nucleotides align to TRBD2. The CDR3 runs 14 residues. Trimming took 6 bases from V and 3 from J; bases not matched to a gene: 5. The germline gives CDR1 MDHEN, CDR2 SYDVKM. This CDR3 is CASRSGSSTDTQYF. CDR3 coding DNA: TGTGCCAGCAGAAGCGGGAGTTCGACAGATACGCAGTATTTT.

This clonotype was observed a few times. The V gene is TRBV19, the J gene TRBJ2-1; 10 bases are shared with TRBD2. Losses at the gene ends were 5 bases for V and 6 bases for J; bases not matched to a gene: 4. Germline CDR1 reads LNHDA; CDR2 reads SQIVND (reference sequence). CDR3 length: 14 residues. The CDR3 sequence: CASSWSSGSNEQFF. In DNA form, the CDR3 reads TGTGCCAGTAGTTGGTCTAGCGGGAGCAATGAGCAGTTCTTC.